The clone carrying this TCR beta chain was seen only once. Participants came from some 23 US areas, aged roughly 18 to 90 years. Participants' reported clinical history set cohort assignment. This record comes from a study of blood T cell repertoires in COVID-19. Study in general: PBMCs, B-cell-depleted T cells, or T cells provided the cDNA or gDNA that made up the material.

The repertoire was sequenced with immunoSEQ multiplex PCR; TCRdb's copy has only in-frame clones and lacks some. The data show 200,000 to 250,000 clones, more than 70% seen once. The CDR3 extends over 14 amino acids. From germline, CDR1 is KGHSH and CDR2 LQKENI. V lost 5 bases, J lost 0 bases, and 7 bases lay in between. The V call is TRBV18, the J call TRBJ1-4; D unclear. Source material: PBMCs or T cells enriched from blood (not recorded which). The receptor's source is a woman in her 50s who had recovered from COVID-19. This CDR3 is CASSFYATNEKLFF. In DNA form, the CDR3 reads TGTGCCAGCTCATTCTATGCAACTAATGAAAAACTGTTTTTT.